This T cell receptor (beta chain) was profiled in a study of T cell responses to AZD1222 COVID-19 vaccine. The method was immunoSEQ multiplex PCR; TCRdb's version includes in-frame clones alone and lacks a portion of them. The sample lists 98,000 or so clones; about 92% were seen once. This specimen consisted of peripheral blood, obtained on day 0 of MenACWY control vaccination. This receptor was taken from an adult in good health.

The CDR3 spells CASSLLGQPIYEQYF. In nucleotides, the CDR3 is TGTGCCAGCAGCCTTCTCGGACAGCCTATCTACGAGCAGTACTTC. J is TRBJ2-7 and V is TRBV7-2, with a weak D call TRBD1 (6 bases). This CDR3 has 15 residues. Between the trimmed V and J ends, which lost 5 bases and 3 bases, there was a span of 17 bases. CDR1 SGHTA and CDR2 FQGNSA come from the germline V gene.